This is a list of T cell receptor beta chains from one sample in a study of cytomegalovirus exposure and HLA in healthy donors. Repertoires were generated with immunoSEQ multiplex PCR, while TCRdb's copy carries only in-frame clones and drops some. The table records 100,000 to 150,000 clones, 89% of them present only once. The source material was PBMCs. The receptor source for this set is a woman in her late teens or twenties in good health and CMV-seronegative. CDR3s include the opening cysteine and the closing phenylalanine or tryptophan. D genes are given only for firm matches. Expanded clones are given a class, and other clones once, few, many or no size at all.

DNA: TGTGCCACCAGCAGAAGCAGGGGTGAGCCCCAGCATTTT
CDR3: CATSRSRGEPQHF
J: TRBJ1-5
size: .
D: .
V: TRBV15

DNA: TGTGCCAGCAGTCCGACTAGCGGACTCACAGATACGCAGTATTTT
CDR3: CASSPTSGLTDTQYF
J: TRBJ2-3
size: .
D: TRBD2
V: TRBV7-2

DNA: TGTGCCAGTAGTCCCCATTTTACGAGCTCCTACGAGCAGTACTTC
CDR3: CASSPHFTSSYEQYF
J: TRBJ2-7
size: .
D: .
V: TRBV19

DNA: TGCGCCAGCAGCTTGCTCATAGCGGGGGGGGTATCCTACAATGAGCAGTTCTTC
CDR3: CASSLLIAGGVSYNEQFF
J: TRBJ2-1
size: .
D: TRBD2
V: TRBV5-1

DNA: TGCGCCAGCAGCTCCGGGACAGGGTTAAACATTCAGTACTTC
CDR3: CASSSGTGLNIQYF
J: TRBJ2-4
size: .
D: TRBD1
V: TRBV5-1

DNA: TGTGCCAGCAGGACACCGGCGACAGGCACTCCTGAAGCTTTCTTT
CDR3: CASRTPATGTPEAFF
J: TRBJ1-1
size: .
D: .
V: TRBV28

DNA: TGTGCCAGCAGTGAACGCCCCGGGTGGTCACCCCTCCACTTT
CDR3: CASSERPGWSPLHF
J: TRBJ1-6
size: few
D: .
V: TRBV6-1

DNA: TGTGCCAGCTCACCGGGAGAGGATCAGCCCCAGCATTTT
CDR3: CASSPGEDQPQHF
J: TRBJ1-5
size: .
D: .
V: TRBV18

DNA: TGTGCCAGCAGCTTAGTCCCAGGCAAAAATGAGCAGTTCTTC
CDR3: CASSLVPGKNEQFF
J: TRBJ2-1
size: many
D: .
V: TRBV7-9

DNA: TGTGCCAGCAGCGCCCTACTAGCAGGCGAGCAGTACTTC
CDR3: CASSALLAGEQYF
J: TRBJ2-7
size: .
D: .
V: TRBV9

DNA: TGTGCCAGCAGCGGACGGGAGTATAATTCACCCCTCCACTTT
CDR3: CASSGREYNSPLHF
J: TRBJ1-6
size: .
D: .
V: TRBV7-9

DNA: TGTGCCAGCAGGGCTAGCGGTTCCTACGAGCAGTACTTC
CDR3: CASRASGSYEQYF
J: TRBJ2-7
size: .
D: TRBD2
V: TRBV7-9

DNA: TGTGCCACCAGCAGAGATGGCGGGGGGGCCTACAATGAGCAGTTCTTC
CDR3: CATSRDGGGAYNEQFF
J: TRBJ2-1
size: .
D: TRBD2
V: TRBV15

DNA: TGTGCCAGCACCCAGGGGTATAGGGGGCGTATGAACACTGAAGCTTTCTTT
CDR3: CASTQGYRGRMNTEAFF
J: TRBJ1-1
size: once
D: TRBD1
V: TRBV2

DNA: TGTGCCAGCAGCCGGACACAGGCCAATCAGCCCCAGCATTTT
CDR3: CASSRTQANQPQHF
J: TRBJ1-5
size: .
D: .
V: TRBV7-8

DNA: TGTGCCAGCAGTTACGACTCCAGCTCCTACGAGCAGTACTTC
CDR3: CASSYDSSSYEQYF
J: TRBJ2-7
size: .
D: .
V: TRBV6-5

DNA: TGTGCCAGCAGCTTGACGAGCGGGCGGACGGAGACCCAGTACTTC
CDR3: CASSLTSGRTETQYF
J: TRBJ2-5
size: once
D: .
V: TRBV7-6

DNA: TGTGCCAGCAGCTACTTACGCGCAGGGAACACTGAAGCTTTCTTT
CDR3: CASSYLRAGNTEAFF
J: TRBJ1-1
size: .
D: .
V: TRBV7-9

DNA: TGTGCCAGCAGTGGTTCTTCGGGACACTTGTACCAAGAGACCCAGTACTTC
CDR3: CASSGSSGHLYQETQYF
J: TRBJ2-5
size: .
D: .
V: TRBV2

DNA: TGTGCCAGCAGTTCCTTGGTCCGGCGGGAGCAGTACTTC
CDR3: CASSSLVRREQYF
J: TRBJ2-7
size: .
D: .
V: TRBV6-5

DNA: TGTGCCAGCACCCTGGGGGGGTCGGTCTACAATGAGCAGTTCTTC
CDR3: CASTLGGSVYNEQFF
J: TRBJ2-1
size: .
D: TRBD2
V: TRBV5-4

DNA: TGTGCCAGCAGGGAGGGCCTGAGCACAGATACGCAGTATTTT
CDR3: CASREGLSTDTQYF
J: TRBJ2-3
size: .
D: .
V: TRBV5-4

DNA: TGTGCCAGTAGCCCGTCAGACGGACTAGCGGGGGGGCCCTTTGGCGATGAGCAGTTCTTC
CDR3: CASSPSDGLAGGPFGDEQFF
J: TRBJ2-1
size: .
D: TRBD2
V: TRBV19

DNA: TGTGCCATCAACGGCGGAGGCGACGAGCAGTACTTC
CDR3: CAINGGGDEQYF
J: TRBJ2-7
size: .
D: .
V: TRBV10-3

DNA: TGTGCCAGCAGCGGTGGACTGATAGCTACTGAAGCTTTCTTT
CDR3: CASSGGLIATEAFF
J: TRBJ1-1
size: .
D: .
V: TRBV7-8

DNA: TGCGCCAGCTTAGAGGGCTCCTACGAGCAGTACTTC
CDR3: CASLEGSYEQYF
J: TRBJ2-7
size: .
D: .
V: TRBV5-1

DNA: TGTGCCAGCAGTTCTGTAGCGGGGTACCAAGAGACCCAGTACTTC
CDR3: CASSSVAGYQETQYF
J: TRBJ2-5
size: few
D: TRBD2
V: TRBV6-5

DNA: TGCGCCAGCAGCCGGGGCGGGGGGGCAACAGATACGCAGTATTTT
CDR3: CASSRGGGATDTQYF
J: TRBJ2-3
size: once
D: TRBD2
V: TRBV5-1

DNA: TGTGCCAGCAGCTTAGGGTCTGGCCTCCTCTACGAGCAGTACTTC
CDR3: CASSLGSGLLYEQYF
J: TRBJ2-7
size: .
D: .
V: TRBV7-9

DNA: TGTGCCAGTAGTGTTCGACAGGGGTCCTATGGCTACACCTTC
CDR3: CASSVRQGSYGYTF
J: TRBJ1-2
size: .
D: TRBD1
V: TRBV19

DNA: TGTGCCAGCAGCTTTGCGAGGGTCTACGAGCAGTACTTC
CDR3: CASSFARVYEQYF
J: TRBJ2-7
size: .
D: .
V: TRBV7-2

DNA: TGTGCCAGCAGCTTCGACAGGGGGCCAACCTACGAGCAGTACTTC
CDR3: CASSFDRGPTYEQYF
J: TRBJ2-7
size: .
D: TRBD1
V: TRBV11-2

DNA: TGTGCCAGCAGCAAGACGGGAAATGAAAAACTGTTTTTT
CDR3: CASSKTGNEKLFF
J: TRBJ1-4
size: .
D: .
V: TRBV9

DNA: TGCGCCAGCAGTGCTAGCGGGGCTTTCTCTTCCTACAATGAGCAGTTCTTC
CDR3: CASSASGAFSSYNEQFF
J: TRBJ2-1
size: .
D: TRBD2
V: TRBV10-1

DNA: TGCGCCACGGGAGCGGGGCAAGAGACCCAGTACTTC
CDR3: CATGAGQETQYF
J: TRBJ2-5
size: once
D: TRBD2
V: TRBV10-2

DNA: TGCGCCAGCAGCTTGGGAGGCGGGGGTGTGATCGATGAGCAGTTCTTC
CDR3: CASSLGGGGVIDEQFF
J: TRBJ2-1
size: .
D: TRBD2
V: TRBV5-1

DNA: TGTGCCAGTAGTATCATCCGTCAGGCCCCCTACGAGCAGTACTTC
CDR3: CASSIIRQAPYEQYF
J: TRBJ2-7
size: .
D: .
V: TRBV19

DNA: TGCGCCAGCAGCGACCGCAGGGGGGAAGAGACCCAGTACTTC
CDR3: CASSDRRGEETQYF
J: TRBJ2-5
size: .
D: .
V: TRBV5-1

DNA: TGTGCCAGCAGCCACAGCCCCGGCCGGGGGGACTCCTACAATGAGCAGTTCTTC
CDR3: CASSHSPGRGDSYNEQFF
J: TRBJ2-1
size: .
D: TRBD2
V: TRBV7-3

DNA: TGTGCCAGCAGCGGTGGGGGACAGGAGGTGAACACTGAAGCTTTCTTT
CDR3: CASSGGGQEVNTEAFF
J: TRBJ1-1
size: .
D: TRBD1
V: TRBV7-3

DNA: TGTGCCAGCACCCCCGATCGGGGTCAGCCCCAGCATTTT
CDR3: CASTPDRGQPQHF
J: TRBJ1-5
size: .
D: .
V: TRBV2

DNA: TGTGCCAGCAGTCTCCGGGACAGGGACTCCTACGAGCAGTACTTC
CDR3: CASSLRDRDSYEQYF
J: TRBJ2-7
size: .
D: TRBD1
V: TRBV6-5

DNA: TGTGCCAGCAGTTACTCGGGGGGGCTAGGTGGAAACACCATATATTTT
CDR3: CASSYSGGLGGNTIYF
J: TRBJ1-3
size: .
D: .
V: TRBV6-6

DNA: TGTGCCAGTAGTATCCGTGGACTGGTTGCGGAGCAGTACTTC
CDR3: CASSIRGLVAEQYF
J: TRBJ2-7
size: .
D: .
V: TRBV19

DNA: TGCGCCAGCAGCTCAACTAGCGGGGAATCCAATGAGCAGTTCTTC
CDR3: CASSSTSGESNEQFF
J: TRBJ2-1
size: .
D: TRBD2
V: TRBV5-1

DNA: TGTGCCAGCAGCCTCACTATCCCCCCATACGGTCAAGAACCGACTGAAGCTTTCTTT
CDR3: CASSLTIPPYGQEPTEAFF
J: TRBJ1-1
size: .
D: .
V: TRBV13

DNA: TGCGCCAGCAGCTTGGGGACAGGGTTTTTGGATCAGCCCCAGCATTTT
CDR3: CASSLGTGFLDQPQHF
J: TRBJ1-5
size: .
D: TRBD1
V: TRBV5-1

DNA: TGTGCCAGCAGCCGGGAGTACAATGAGCAGTTCTTC
CDR3: CASSREYNEQFF
J: TRBJ2-1
size: .
D: .
V: TRBV11-2

DNA: TGTGCCAGCAGCTCCTCCCCAGGGGCTGAAGCTTTCTTT
CDR3: CASSSSPGAEAFF
J: TRBJ1-1
size: once
D: .
V: TRBV5-4

DNA: TGCGCCAGCAGCCCGGACCGAGGGACTGAAGCTTTCTTT
CDR3: CASSPDRGTEAFF
J: TRBJ1-1
size: .
D: .
V: TRBV5-1

DNA: TGTGCCACCATACACGACCAAGACAGGAATGAAAAACTGTTTTTT
CDR3: CATIHDQDRNEKLFF
J: TRBJ1-4
size: many
D: .
V: TRBV6-6

DNA: TGTGCCAGTAGGCCGTCCGGGACAGCCTACGAGCAGTACTTC
CDR3: CASRPSGTAYEQYF
J: TRBJ2-7
size: .
D: TRBD1
V: TRBV19

DNA: TGTGCCAGCAGCTTGTGGCAGGGTGAGGGCTACACCTTC
CDR3: CASSLWQGEGYTF
J: TRBJ1-2
size: .
D: .
V: TRBV7-9

DNA: TGTGCCAGCAGCCCAGGGGGACAGGGTCGTAACACCGGGGAGCTGTTTTTT
CDR3: CASSPGGQGRNTGELFF
J: TRBJ2-2
size: .
D: TRBD1
V: TRBV7-9

DNA: TGCGCCAGCAGCCAAGCACAGTTGTCCTACGAGCAGTACTTC
CDR3: CASSQAQLSYEQYF
J: TRBJ2-7
size: .
D: .
V: TRBV4-1